Detailed here is one T cell receptor (beta chain). The antigen is undetermined. Tregs were sorted as CD4+CD25+CD127-/low cells. After constant-region reverse-primer amplification, full-length variable regions underwent semi-nested PCR with Nested Universal Primer A. Each CDR3 protein is one row after TCRdb ran MiXCR on the 5' RACE reads. The sample lists about 40,000 distinct CDR3 sequences, around a fifth seen once, with about 4.5% in the top ten. Study-level points and caveats: The larger-cohort validation was restricted to a single TCR beta V-J rearrangement rather than whole repertoires.

The sequenced sample consisted of Tregs sorted from a lymph node. This TCR derives from a female donor with breast cancer.

Here the CDR3 reads CASSSPGQGNQPQHF. Written as DNA, the CDR3 is TGCGCCAGCAGTTCACCGGGACAGGGTAATCAGCCCCAGCATTTT. The chain joins TRBV5-1 to TRBJ1-5; TRBD1 agrees at 9 bases. After removal of 5 bases from V and 4 bases from J, the junction contained 7 bases not matched to a gene. This CDR3 has 15 amino acids. CDR1 and CDR2 from the germline V gene are SGHRS and YFSETQ.